This T cell receptor beta chain was sequenced for a study of T cells after yellow fever vaccination (dated by TCRdb to between 2017 and 2020). For the wider study: The SMART-Seq v4 Ultra Low Input RNA kit was used to prepare libraries from fractions with low cell numbers. Two healthy male donors, one aged 18 to 29 and one aged 30 to 40 years, made up the cohort. To track T-cell clones before and after primary and booster YFV17D yellow fever vaccination, bulk TCR alpha and beta repertoires were sequenced longitudinally. Bulk PBMC replicates and cell subsets were isolated from blood drawn at multiple timepoints before and after both primary and secondary immunization.

The treatment or condition label on this specimen signifies: live attenuated yellow fever vaccine strain. At each blood-draw timepoint, two biological replicates of bulk PBMCs were obtained. A standard Ficoll-Paque protocol was used to isolate PBMCs from peripheral blood. TriZol was used to extract RNA from bulk PBMCs, from CD4 and CD8 fractions, and from dextramer-positive and dextramer-negative fractions. From the cysteine up to the phenylalanine, the CDR3 has a length of 15 residues. Of the read, only the CDR3 DNA is kept; its 45 bases are in frame from base 1. The germline V gene encodes CDR1 SGHAT and CDR2 FQNNGV. V and J lose 5 bases and 0 bases, and a span of 14 bases separates them. Concerning this clonotype: The specificity of this receptor is unknown. Within one base of it there is no much larger clone, and no base qualities were kept.

Synthesis of TCR cDNA relied on 5'RACE template switching, a step that introduced a universal primer site along with unique molecular identifiers. Priming of cDNA synthesis was performed from both the TCR alpha and TCR beta constant segments. Two PCR steps were used to amplify libraries, with sample barcodes and sequencing adapters being added in the second step. Libraries were sequenced on Illumina HiSeq 2500 (2x100 bp) or NovaSeq (2x150 bp). As for the authors' bioinformatics: Demultiplexing of reads and collapsing into UMI consensus sequences were performed with MIGEC, and V(D)J alignment was carried out with MiXCR. Vaccine-responding clonotypes were identified with edgeR using replicate PBMC samples, with FDR below 0.01 and a log2 fold change above 5 up to day 15 being required. Each bulk clonotype received a CD4 or CD8 identity based on whether the sequenced CD4 or CD8 repertoire contained that clonotype at higher abundance. TCRdb reprocessing: public reads trimmed at Q25 with fastp, clones called with MiXCR, in-frame beta chains kept. Here each entry gathers all rows of one CDR3 protein and keeps the most common genes and DNA. The V and J calls follow TCRdb's processing rather than the paper's. The sample profile shows about 550,000 distinct CDR3 sequences; roughly 19% of them were found once. The biggest ten clones account for roughly an eighth of the sample.

Overall study outcomes, separate from this receptor: A small share of clonotypes was detected in both CD4 and CD8 compartments, with the overlap likely arising from convergent recombination. After the booster, most of the clones that had expanded following primary vaccination were detected again (about 95% of CD4 and 88% of CD8), which suggests that memory was broadly maintained. The secondary T-cell response was found to be weaker but faster than the primary response, with a peak reached on day 5 rather than on day 15. Only two donors were included in the study, so the extent to which the findings can be generalized is limited. FACS-sorted repertoires could contain abundant contaminating clonotypes from the bulk population, so computational filtering was required.

The sample was PBMCs, taken 15 days after the yellow fever booster vaccination. The clonotype originates from a man aged 25 to 45 who received the YFV17D yellow fever vaccine. The rearrangement combines TRBV11-2 with TRBJ2-7, with a weak D call of TRBD2 (5 bases match). The CDR3: CASSHPAGSSYEQYF. The nucleotides are TGTGCCAGCAGCCACCCCGCGGGTAGCTCCTACGAGCAGTACTTC.